The sequence of this TCR beta chain was determined in a study of T-cell memory formation after mild COVID-19. One entry per CDR3 protein, called by TCRdb with MiXCR from the 5' RACE reads. The top ten hold roughly 13% of the sample, which has around 120,000 distinct CDR3 sequences, approximately 15% seen once. Germline V CDR1 and CDR2: SGDLS, YYNGEE. V lost 0 bases to trimming and J lost 1 base, with 10 bases between them. The CDR3 sequence is 15 residues long. Whole-study results and caveats: For second-wave clones that peaked at day 37, SARS-CoV-2 specificity went unverified. Some responding clones appeared in pre-infection memory, suggesting cross-reactive memory joined. The main location of contracting CD4+ clones was CM and EM, and that of contracting CD8+ clones was EMRA.

A remark on this clonotype: No antigen is known for it.

The chain carries TRBV9 and TRBJ1-1; perhaps TRBD1 as D (6 bases). Sequencing was done on a sample of PBMCs or a T cell subset sorted from them (not recorded which). The TCR originated in an adult woman who had mild COVID-19 (a few samples of this study predate the infection). Cell type and time point are not known. CDR3 nucleotide sequence: TGTGCCAGCAGCGTAGGGCGGACAGCGAACACTGAAGCTTTCTTT. Translation: CASSVGRTANTEAFF.